The text below deals with one T cell receptor beta chain. Antigen specificity is unknown. The data derive from a study of vaccination effects on CD4 cells after COVID-19. Study conclusions and caveats: New vaccine-induced clones dominated convalescents' post-vaccine spike-reactive clones.

Prior to sequencing, the ViraFEST assay stimulated PBMC with viral peptide pools, which expanded the antigen-specific CD4+ T cells. Researchers isolated CD4+ T cells once approximately ten days of culture had elapsed. PCR-confirmed SARS-CoV-2 infection occurred in the person between March and December 2020. Wells containing a few million PBMC each were cultured with approximately 10 IU/ml IL-2 and approximately 10 ug/ml peptides. Each culture had half its medium swapped for IL-2 medium on days 3 and 7. The germline gives CDR1 LGHNT, CDR2 FRNRAP. Between the trimmed V and J ends, which lost 6 bases and 1 base, there was a span of 11 bases. CDR3 length: 14 amino acids. This table comes from immunoSEQ multiplex PCR, and its TCRdb copy is limited to in-frame clones, with some not included. The sample has 40,000 to 50,000 clones; around 70% are singletons.

The chain uses TRBV12-5 and TRBJ2-3; D uncertain. Material: CD4+ T cells from PBMCs cultured with a peptide pool, obtained before COVID-19 vaccination. The clonotype comes from a human donor who had a prior SARS-CoV-2 infection. CDR3 amino acids: CASGTPAGTDTQYF. The CDR3 coding sequence is TGTGCTAGTGGAACCCCTGCGGGCACAGATACGCAGTATTTT.